A single sample is the source of the 26 T cell receptor beta chains below, sequenced in a study of Tregs in tolerant kidney transplant recipients. Their target antigens are unknown. Produced via immunoSEQ multiplex PCR; TCRdb's table is partial and in-frame only. The table lists approximately 8,100 clones, about 35% of them singletons. CFSE-labeled recipient PBMCs were cultured around six days with irradiated graft donor PBMCs, then FACS-sorted. Sequencing was performed on CD8+ T cells from blood cultured with allogeneic cells, taken before the transplant. The receptor source for this set is a human patient who received a combined kidney and bone marrow transplant.

V gene TRBV7-3 combines with J gene TRBJ1-5; D is unclear. CDR3 length equals 16 residues. Between the trimmed V and J ends, which lost 2 bases and 6 bases, there was a span of 17 bases. From germline, CDR1 is SGHTA and CDR2 FQGTGA. The CDR3 coding sequence is TGTGCCAGCAGCTTAGCAGCCTATGGAGAGAGTCAGCCCCAGCATTTT. Translated: CASSLAAYGESQPQHF.

The chain is built from TRBV6-5 and TRBJ2-7, with D tentatively TRBD2 (6 bases). This CDR3 has 14 residues. Deletions cut 4 bases from V and 5 bases from J, with 15 bases between. Germline V gene data show CDR1 as MNHEY and CDR2 as SVGAGI. CDR3 sequence reads: CASSSSGRVDEQYF. In DNA, the CDR3 is TGTGCCAGCAGTTCCTCCGGGAGAGTCGACGAGCAGTACTTC.

The V gene is TRBV27, the J gene TRBJ2-7; D is undetermined. The CDR3 spans 13 residues. The germline V gene encodes CDR1 MNHEY and CDR2 SMNVEV (reference sequence). V lost 4 bases, J lost 0 bases, and 7 bases lay in between. CDR3 sequence (DNA): TGTGCCAGCAGTTACTCCCGCTCCTACGAGCAGTACTTC. The encoded protein is CASSYSRSYEQYF.

V and J are TRBV19 and TRBJ2-2, with D uncertain. This CDR3 is built from 18 residues. Germline V gene lookup returns CDR1 LNHDA and CDR2 SQIVND (reference sequence). Trimming left V 3 bases short and J 5 bases short, with 22 bases between. In DNA form, the CDR3 reads TGTGCCAGTAGTATTAGCCCAGCCTTAGATTATGGAACCGGGGAGCTGTTTTTT. This encodes CASSISPALDYGTGELFF.

The chain uses TRBV11-3 and TRBJ2-2; D gene ambiguous. Per the germline V gene, CDR1 is SGHNT and CDR2 is YENEEA. The CDR3 loop spans 14 amino acids. V lost 8 bases and J 7 bases, leaving 17 bases between the germline ends. In DNA form, the CDR3 reads TGTGCCAGCTCTTACTATCGTGCCGGCGGGGAGCTGTTTTTT. Translating gives CASSYYRAGGELFF.

By proportion, this clone is medium-sized. In the same sample, other DNA sequences code for this CDR3. The chain recombines TRBV7-5 with TRBJ1-6; the DNA was not compared with TRBD1, the D call given in the table. TRBV7-5 counts as a pseudogene. The length of the CDR3 is 15 residues. CDR3 sequence: CVRSSVSPYNSPLHF. The CDR3 region has the DNA TGTGTCAGAAGCTCAGTGTCGCCATATAATTCACCCCTCCACTTT.

V usage is TRBV5-1 and J usage is TRBJ2-1; weak D call: TRBD1 (7 bases). V lost 5 bases to trimming and J lost 3 bases, with 15 bases between them. In germline, CDR1 is SGHRS, CDR2 YFSETQ. This CDR3 region has 15 residues. CDR3 DNA sequence: TGCGCCAGCAGGGGGGGTGACAGGGACTACAATGAGCAGTTCTTC. Protein sequence: CASRGGDRDYNEQFF.

CDR3 in amino acids: CASSQEGQRNTIYF. The DNA for the CDR3 is TGTGCCAGCAGCCAAGAGGGACAAAGAAACACCATATATTTT. This chain joins TRBV14 and TRBJ1-3, with D perhaps matching TRBD1 (6 bases). The CDR3 is 14 amino acids. CDR1 is SGHDN, CDR2 FVKESK, per germline. Trimming removed 0 bases from V and 5 bases from J, with 8 bases in between.

This chain uses TRBV7-6 with TRBJ2-2, with unresolved D. V was shortened by 5 bases and J by 4 bases, with 11 bases between the two germline ends. Germline CDR1 is SGHVS and CDR2 is FNYEAQ. This CDR3 comprises 14 residues. Written as DNA, the CDR3 is TGTGCCAGCAGCCGAAATCCGGTCACCGGGGAGCTGTTTTTT. Amino acids: CASSRNPVTGELFF.

This clone was detected only a few times. J is TRBJ2-7 and V is TRBV6-5; TRBD2 matches at 7 bases. Trimming cost V 2 bases and J 1 base; bases outside gene matches: 5. From germline, CDR1 is MNHEY and CDR2 SVGAGI. CDR3 length: 15 amino acids. CDR3 amino acids: CASSYGAGGSYEQYF. The CDR3, as DNA: TGTGCCAGCAGTTACGGAGCCGGGGGGTCCTACGAGCAGTACTTC.

Sample share makes this clone medium-sized. The chain has TRBV4-1 and TRBJ2-7, with D possibly being TRBD2 (6 bases). The CDR3 has 12 residues. V was clipped by 4 bases and J by 3 bases, with 7 bases between them. Germline CDR1 reads MGHRA; CDR2 reads YSYEKL. The CDR3 loop is CASSLGGYEQYF. The CDR3 DNA reads TGCGCCAGCAGCCTCGGGGGCTACGAGCAGTACTTC.

The rearrangement joins TRBV27 to TRBJ2-3; 9 nucleotides align to TRBD2. This CDR3 spans 18 amino acids. J gave up 2 bases and V 5 bases, and 14 bases lay outside the gene matches. Germline CDR1 reads MNHEY; CDR2 reads SMNVEV (reference sequence). This CDR3 is CASSPLAASGMSTDTQYF. CDR3 sequence (DNA): TGTGCCAGCAGTCCCCTAGCGGCTAGCGGGATGTCCACAGATACGCAGTATTTT.

The table lists this clone with a few counts. This sequence joins TRBV27 and TRBJ2-1; no firm D call. Trimming took 5 bases from V and 4 from J, leaving 3 bases between them. The germline V gene has CDR1 MNHEY and CDR2 SMNVEV (reference sequence). The CDR3 extends over 11 amino acids. Here the CDR3 reads CASSQYNEQFF. The CDR3 region has the DNA TGTGCCAGCAGTCAATACAATGAGCAGTTCTTC.

The table lists this clone with a few counts. V and J are TRBV7-9 and TRBJ2-7; TRBD2 matches 7 bases. With V trimmed by 3 bases and J by 3 bases, 5 bases remained unmatched. Looked up from germline, CDR1 is SEHNR and CDR2 is FQNEAQ (reference sequence). This CDR3 is built from 14 residues. The CDR3 here is CASSFTGEGYEQYF. CDR3 nucleotide sequence: TGTGCCAGCAGCTTTACGGGGGAGGGCTACGAGCAGTACTTC. Full variable domain (rest looked up from reference TRBV7-9 and TRBJ2-7): DTGVSQNPRHKITKRGQNVTFRCDPISEHNRLYWYRQTLGQGPEFLTYFQNEAQLEKSRLLSDRFSAERPKGSFSTLEIQRTEQGDSAMYLCASSFTGEGYEQYFGPGTRLTVT.

The chain links TRBV2 to TRBJ2-2, with a tentative D call TRBD1 (6 bases). V was pared by 11 bases and J by 5 bases, with 12 bases between. Germline V CDR1 and CDR2: SNHLY, FYNNEI. This CDR3 spans 12 amino acids. As DNA, the CDR3 is TGTGCCTCCCTAGGACAGACCGGGGAGCTGTTTTTT. It encodes CASLGQTGELFF.

A few counts support this clone. Other DNA variants within this sample encode the same CDR3. The chain couples TRBV7-3 to TRBJ1-6, with TRBD1 as a possible D gene (5 bases). Germline V gene lookup returns CDR1 SGHTA and CDR2 FQGTGA. Trimming removed 5 bases at V and 10 bases at J, with 18 bases between. The CDR3 contains 15 residues. The CDR3 sequence is CASSQIGGLRSPLHF. The CDR3 nucleotides read TGTGCCAGCAGCCAAATTGGGGGGTTGCGATCACCCCTCCACTTT.

Only a few counts were recorded for this clone. The V call is TRBV11-2, the J call TRBJ2-7, with 8 bases that match TRBD1. V lost 4 bases to trimming and J lost 6 bases; unmatched junction nucleotides: 8. CDR3 length: 14 amino acids. From germline, CDR1 is SGHAT and CDR2 FQNNGV. DNA of the CDR3: TGTGCCAGCAGCTCCGGGACAGGTCTGTTCGAGCAGTACTTC. It yields the protein CASSSGTGLFEQYF.

This clone was seen more than once but under ten times. The chain's CDR3 is CASSPGLATNEQFF. In nucleotides, the CDR3 is TGTGCCAGCAGCCCGGGACTAGCGACTAATGAGCAGTTCTTC. The rearrangement uses TRBV5-6 and TRBJ2-1; 10 positions match TRBD2. The germline V gene has CDR1 SGHDT and CDR2 YYEEEE. Trimming removed 4 bases from V and 7 bases from J; junction bases left unmatched: 5. CDR3 size: 14 residues.

This clone is labeled as medium-sized (0.01 to 0.1%). The chain joins TRBV5-5 to TRBJ2-1; TRBD2 matches at 7 bases. J lost 0 bases, V lost 5 bases, and 5 bases had no gene match. The CDR3 is 15 residues long. Germline lookup yields CDR1 SGHKS and CDR2 YYEKEE (reference sequence). In DNA form, the CDR3 reads TGTGCCAGCAGGCAAACTAGCGACTCCTACAATGAGCAGTTCTTC. Translating it yields CASRQTSDSYNEQFF. Full variable domain (missing parts from reference TRBV5-5 and TRBJ2-1): DAGVTQSPTHLIKTRGQQVTLRCSPISGHKSVSWYQQVLGQGPQFIFQYYEKEERGRGNFPDRFSARQFPNYSSELNVNALLLGDSALYLCASRQTSDSYNEQFFGPGTRLTVL.

The chain employs TRBV6-5 and TRBJ1-1; D might be TRBD1 (5 bases). Trimming stripped 0 bases from V and 4 bases from J, with 9 bases between. The germline V gene has CDR1 MNHEY and CDR2 SVGAGI. This CDR3 region has 14 residues. As DNA, the CDR3 is TGTGCCAGCAGTTACTCGGAGGGGCCCACTGAAGCTTTCTTT. Translated: CASSYSEGPTEAFF.

This clone is medium-sized within its sample. The V and J genes are TRBV7-9 and TRBJ2-7; D uncertain. V dropped 5 bases and J dropped 3 bases, with 11 bases sitting between them. Germline V gene data show CDR1 as SEHNR and CDR2 as FQNEAQ (reference sequence). This CDR3 has 13 amino acids. CDR3 region: CASSPGAIYEQYF. DNA of the CDR3: TGTGCCAGCAGCCCCGGAGCGATCTACGAGCAGTACTTC. The full variable domain, completed using reference TRBV7-9 and TRBJ2-7, is DTGVSQNPRHKITKRGQNVTFRCDPISEHNRLYWYRQTLGQGPEFLTYFQNEAQLEKSRLLSDRFSAERPKGSFSTLEIQRTEQGDSAMYLCASSPGAIYEQYFGPGTRLTVT.

The V call is TRBV27, the J call TRBJ1-1; no clear D. CDR3 length: 14 residues. Deletions cut 6 bases from V and 3 bases from J, with 14 bases between. The germline gives CDR1 MNHEY, CDR2 SMNVEV (reference sequence). CDR3 sequence reads: CASSTGFGHTEAFF. The CDR3, as DNA: TGTGCCAGCAGCACCGGGTTTGGCCACACTGAAGCTTTCTTT.

This clone appeared a few times. The gene calls are TRBV11-2 and TRBJ2-2, with 7 bases matching TRBD1. CDR1 and CDR2 (germline): SGHAT, FQNNGV. V trimming: 1 base; J trimming: 9 bases; junction bases outside the gene matches: 8. There are 15 residues in the CDR3. CDR3 bases: TGTGCCAGCAGCTTAGTAGCAGGGGGTTACCGGGAGCTGTTTTTT. It encodes CASSLVAGGYRELFF.

This clone was counted between two and nine times. V and J are TRBV11-3 and TRBJ2-5, with a tentative D call TRBD2 (5 bases). Trimming stripped 1 base from V and 1 base from J, with 13 bases between. There are 16 residues in the CDR3. Germline V gene data show CDR1 as SGHNT and CDR2 as YENEEA. The CDR3 is CASSLGVERFQETQYF. CDR3 nucleotide sequence: TGTGCCAGCAGCTTAGGGGTGGAGCGGTTCCAAGAGACCCAGTACTTC. Complete variable domain (other parts from reference TRBV11-3 and TRBJ2-5): EAGVVQSPRYKIIEKKQPVAFWCNPISGHNTLYWYLQNLGQGPELLIRYENEEAVDDSQLPKDRFSAERLKGVDSTLKIQPAELGDSAVYLCASSLGVERFQETQYFGPGTRLLVL.

In this sample, this clone is medium-sized (0.01 to 0.1%). V is TRBV4-3 and J is TRBJ2-6; weak D call: TRBD1 (6 bases). CDR1 is LGHNA, CDR2 YSLEER, per germline. The CDR3 spans 18 residues. Trimming took off 1 base at V and 0 bases at J, with 13 bases between the two ends. CDR3 amino acids: CASSQGTVLTSGANVLTF. In nucleotides, the CDR3 is TGCGCCAGCAGCCAAGGGACAGTTCTCACCTCTGGGGCCAACGTCCTGACTTTC.

V is TRBV6-1 and J is TRBJ1-5; D not certain. Germline CDR1 MNHNS, CDR2 SASEGT. Trimming removed 3 bases from V and 0 bases from J, with 12 bases in between. The CDR3 consists of 16 residues. CDR3 nucleotides: TGTGCCAGCAGTGAGTCGCTAACTTATAGCAATCAGCCCCAGCATTTT. It is translated as CASSESLTYSNQPQHF.